This T cell receptor beta chain was profiled in a study of Ad26.COV2.S vaccination and SARS-CoV-2 variants. Study-wide results and limits: People who got the vaccine had more spike-specific TCR breadth than people who got placebo.

Treatment given: about 20 received Ad26.COV2.S at low or high dose, single or two shots; roughly five received placebo; per-sample allocation not given. Day 63 after the first vaccine or placebo injection was the time point for sampling. Based in Boston, the donor was an adult of 18-55 years. Germline assignment: CDR1 SGHRS and CDR2 YFSETQ. Trimming stripped 4 bases from V and 3 bases from J, with 17 bases between. CDR3 length: 15 amino acids. About this clone: The antigen is undetermined.

The repertoire was sequenced with immunoSEQ multiplex PCR; TCRdb's copy has only in-frame clones and lacks some. This sample has 300,000 to 400,000 clones, with about nine tenths found just once. Here the sequenced sample was peripheral blood, taken in a trial of Ad26.COV2.S vaccine versus placebo. V gene TRBV5-1 combines with J gene TRBJ2-7, with D perhaps matching TRBD1 (6 bases). The receptor was derived from a person aged 18-60 years who received the Ad26.COV2.S COVID-19 vaccine or a placebo. Here the CDR3 DNA reads TGCGCCAGCAGCCCGGACTCAGGGGACATCTACGAGCAGTACTTC. Its translation: CASSPDSGDIYEQYF.